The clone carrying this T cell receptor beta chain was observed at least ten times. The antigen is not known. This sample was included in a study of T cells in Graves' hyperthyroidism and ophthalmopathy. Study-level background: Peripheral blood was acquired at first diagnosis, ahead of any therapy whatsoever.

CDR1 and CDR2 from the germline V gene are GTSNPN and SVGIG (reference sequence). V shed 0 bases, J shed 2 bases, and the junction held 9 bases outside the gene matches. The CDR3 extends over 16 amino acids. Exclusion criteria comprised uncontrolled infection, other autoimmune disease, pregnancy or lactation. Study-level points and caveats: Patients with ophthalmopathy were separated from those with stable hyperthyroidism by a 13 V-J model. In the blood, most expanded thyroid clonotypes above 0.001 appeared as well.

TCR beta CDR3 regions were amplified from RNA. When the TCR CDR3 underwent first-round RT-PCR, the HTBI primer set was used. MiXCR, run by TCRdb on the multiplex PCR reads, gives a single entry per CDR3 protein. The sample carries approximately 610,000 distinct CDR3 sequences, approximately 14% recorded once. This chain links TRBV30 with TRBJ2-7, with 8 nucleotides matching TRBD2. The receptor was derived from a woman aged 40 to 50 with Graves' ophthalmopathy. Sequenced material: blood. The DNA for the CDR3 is TGTGCCTGGAGTGTTATGGGGACTAGTGCCACCTACGAGCAGTACTTC. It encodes CAWSVMGTSATYEQYF.